What follows is one TCR beta chain and its context. Antigen: not known. V was pared by 1 base and J by 5 bases, with 5 bases between. Germline V gene lookup returns CDR1 SGHVS and CDR2 FNYEAQ. CDR3 length: 12 residues. The data originate from a study of cytomegalovirus exposure and HLA in healthy donors. Study-level information: Out of 150 million to 200 million T cells, an earlier analysis found about 120 million unique TCR beta sequences in total.

Both 60 Vbeta primers and 13 Jbeta primers went into the PCR. Study processing details: Some 10 million of about 88 million unique TCR beta chains were shared, per a later count. Sequenced by immunoSEQ multiplex PCR; TCRdb stores in-frame clones only, minus some. The D gene and trimming were derived from the DNA, and the V and J assignments and clone size from that table. The table records around 170,000 clones, around 77% of them present only once. Findings and caveats of the study: Only CMV serostatus was available as immune exposure information. Looking again later, the authors saw that most CMV-associated TCR beta chains seemed HLA-restricted.

V and J are TRBV7-6 and TRBJ1-2; no reliable D call. This receptor was identified in a woman in her forties or fifties in good health and CMV-seropositive. Sequences were obtained from PBMCs. As DNA, the CDR3 is TGTGCCAGCAGCTTAGGCCGGTATGGCTACACCTTC. This translates into CASSLGRYGYTF.